The 30 T cell receptor beta chains below all came from one sample that was sequenced in a study of blood T cell repertoires in COVID-19. The protocol was immunoSEQ multiplex PCR, while the TCRdb copy is restricted to in-frame clones and leaves out a portion. This sample carries about 300,000 clones, 70% to 90% of them seen once, and the ten largest clones take around 1.4%. The specimen was peripheral blood. These receptors originate from a man in his 70s with acute or convalescent COVID-19.

In this sample, this clone turned up a few times. The chain joins TRBV10-3 to TRBJ2-7, with 10 bases aligning to TRBD1. Germline V gene data show CDR1 as ENHRY and CDR2 as SYGVKD. Losses at the gene ends were 5 bases for V and 7 bases for J; bases not matched to a gene: 8. The CDR3 totals 14 residues. This CDR3 is CAISPPGTGAEQYF. DNA for the CDR3: TGTGCCATCAGTCCCCCCGGGACAGGGGCTGAGCAGTACTTC.

This clone was observed once. The gene calls are TRBV2 and TRBJ2-1; D is ambiguous. Trimming took 4 bases from V and 8 from J, leaving 6 bases between them. CDR3 length: 11 amino acids. From germline, CDR1 is SNHLY and CDR2 FYNNEI. In DNA, the CDR3 is TGTGCCAGCAGTGCACACCATGAGCAGTTCTTC. Protein sequence: CASSAHHEQFF.

The V gene is TRBV7-9, the J gene TRBJ2-3; possible D gene TRBD2, 5 bases. V was pared by 5 bases and J by 2 bases, with 8 bases between. The CDR3 has 13 residues. CDR1 is SEHNR, CDR2 FQNEAQ, per germline (reference sequence). CDR3 protein: CASSAGLTDTQYF. The CDR3 DNA reads as TGTGCCAGCAGCGCAGGACTCACAGATACGCAGTATTTT. The full variable domain, in which reference TRBV7-9 and TRBJ2-3 provide the parts outside the CDR3, is DTGVSQNPRHKITKRGQNVTFRCDPISEHNRLYWYRQTLGQGPEFLTYFQNEAQLEKSRLLSDRFSAERPKGSFSTLEIQRTEQGDSAMYLCASSAGLTDTQYFGPGTRLTVL.

The chain is built from TRBV5-6 and TRBJ2-3, with 10 bases aligning to TRBD1. Germline values: CDR1 SGHDT, CDR2 YYEEEE. V shed 4 bases, J shed 4 bases, and the junction held 6 bases outside the gene matches. The CDR3 runs 15 residues. The CDR3 DNA sequence: TGTGCCAGCAGCCAGACAGGGGGCAAAGCAGATACGCAGTATTTT. The encoded protein is CASSQTGGKADTQYF.

The chain couples TRBV9 to TRBJ2-3; possible D gene TRBD2, 6 bases. The CDR3 runs to 16 residues. V lost 3 bases and J 1 base, leaving 15 bases between the germline ends. Germline loops: CDR1 SGDLS, CDR2 YYNGEE. CDR3 in amino acids: CASSAWGSGGTDTQYF. In DNA form, the CDR3 reads TGTGCCAGCAGCGCCTGGGGTAGCGGAGGCACAGATACGCAGTATTTT.

The chain couples TRBV6-2 or TRBV6-3 to TRBJ2-7, with TRBD1 matching over 8 bases. Germline V gives CDR1 MNHEY, CDR2 SVGEGT. This CDR3 spans 16 amino acids. V dropped 0 bases and J dropped 6; count of bases not matched to a gene: 10. DNA of the CDR3: TGTGCCAGCAGTTACTCGGGTCAGGGGGCGCCGATCGAGCAGTACTTC. This sequence encodes CASSYSGQGAPIEQYF.

This clone was counted between two and nine times. The V call is TRBV4-2, the J call TRBJ1-5, with D tentatively TRBD1 (6 bases). V was clipped by 2 bases and J by 5 bases, with 13 bases between them. CDR1 is LGHNA, CDR2 YNFKEQ, per germline. This CDR3 spans 15 amino acids. The CDR3 spells CASSQSGHGDQPQHF. The CDR3 DNA is TGTGCCAGCAGCCAATCGGGACACGGGGATCAGCCCCAGCATTTT.

This chain connects TRBV2 to TRBJ2-3; tentative D call: TRBD1 (5 bases). This CDR3 has 14 amino acids. Germline CDR1 SNHLY, CDR2 FYNNEI. CDR3 amino acids: CAKGKVPNTDTQYF. The CDR3 DNA sequence: TGTGCTAAGGGGAAGGTACCCAACACAGATACGCAGTATTTT.

This chain connects TRBV6-6 to TRBJ2-5; the match to TRBD1 covers 7 bases. J gave up 4 bases and V 5 bases, and 19 bases lay outside the gene matches. From germline, CDR1 is MNHNY and CDR2 SVGAGI (reference sequence). CDR3 size: 18 residues. The CDR3 DNA sequence: TGTGCCAGCAGTCCCGCCTCCCCAAGAACAGGGGTGCGAGAGACCCAGTACTTC. This encodes CASSPASPRTGVRETQYF.

This chain connects TRBV30 to TRBJ2-3; unclear D gene. The length of the CDR3 is 13 residues. Germline CDR1 GTSNPN, CDR2 SVGIG (reference sequence). Trimming cost V 8 bases and J 2 bases, with 14 bases left between them. The CDR3: CARSLTSTDTQYF. CDR3 coding DNA: TGTGCCCGGTCTTTAACGTCCACAGATACGCAGTATTTT.

The sample holds a few counts of this clone. The chain uses TRBV3-1 (or the pseudogene TRBV3-2) and TRBJ1-4; TRBD1 is a possible D gene (5 bases). The germline CDR1 and CDR2 sequences are LGHDT and YNNKEL (reference sequence). The CDR3 contains 14 residues. V was pared by 6 bases and J by 4 bases, with 12 bases between. CDR3 bases: TGTGCCAGCAGGCAACCGGGACTTAATGAAAAACTGTTTTTT. It yields the protein CASRQPGLNEKLFF.

The CDR3 DNA reads TGTGCCAGCAATTGGGGGCCCTCCGGGGAGCTGTTTTTT. Encoded protein: CASNWGPSGELFF. The V and J genes are TRBV28 and TRBJ2-2; D may be TRBD1 (6 bases). The CDR3 length is 13 residues. Germline V CDR1 and CDR2: MDHEN, SYDVKM. Trimming stripped 7 bases from V and 6 bases from J, with 12 bases between.

V usage is TRBV30 and J usage is TRBJ2-7; 7 bases line up with TRBD2. V lost 5 bases, J lost 0 bases, and 4 bases stayed unmatched. This CDR3 comprises 13 residues. From germline, CDR1 is GTSNPN and CDR2 SVGIG (reference sequence). The CDR3 nucleotides are TGTGCCTGGTTGGGGGGGAGCTCCTACGAGCAGTACTTC. The encoded protein is CAWLGGSSYEQYF.

This chain links TRBV15 with TRBJ1-1; 10 nucleotides agree with TRBD1. The CDR3 sequence is 16 residues long. J gave up 5 bases and V 1 base, and 7 bases lay outside the gene matches. Germline V gene data show CDR1 as LNHNV and CDR2 as YYDKDF (reference sequence). The CDR3 bases are TGTGCCACCAGCAGAGCTCAGGGACAGGGGACGACTGAAGCTTTCTTT. Amino acid sequence: CATSRAQGQGTTEAFF.

The gene calls are TRBV6-2 or TRBV6-3 and TRBJ2-7; weak D call: TRBD1 (6 bases). This CDR3 is built from 16 residues. V lost 2 bases to trimming and J lost 4 bases, with 18 bases between them. The germline CDR1 and CDR2 sequences are MNHEY and SVGEGT. The CDR3 DNA is TGTGCCAGCAGTTACCCTACAGGGCAGCCATCGTACGAGCAGTACTTC. Encoded protein: CASSYPTGQPSYEQYF.

The genes are TRBV3-1 (or the pseudogene TRBV3-2) and TRBJ2-2; D is uncertain. The CDR3 runs to 20 residues. V lost 1 base and J lost 0, with 21 bases in between. Germline CDR1 reads LGHDT; CDR2 reads YNNKEL (reference sequence). This CDR3 is CASSQAGFTRGATNTGELFF. CDR3 sequence (DNA): TGTGCCAGCAGCCAAGCCGGCTTCACTCGCGGCGCCACGAACACCGGGGAGCTGTTTTTT.

This chain connects TRBV28 to TRBJ1-1, with D hard to call. V was cut by 6 bases and J by 4 bases, with 9 bases left in between. The CDR3 spans 12 residues. Germline loops: CDR1 MDHEN, CDR2 SYDVKM. The CDR3 DNA is TGTGCCAGCAGCGTTCGCGCCACTGAAGCTTTCTTT. Protein product: CASSVRATEAFF.

In this sample, this clone turned up once. V usage is TRBV5-1 and J usage is TRBJ1-1; TRBD1 matches 7 bases. This CDR3 has 15 amino acids. The V segment lost 4 bases and the J segment 4 bases; nucleotides outside the gene matches: 10. Germline assignment: CDR1 SGHRS and CDR2 YFSETQ. CDR3 sequence (DNA): TGCGCCAGCAGCAAGGACAGGCAGGGTGGCACTGAAGCTTTCTTT. It yields the protein CASSKDRQGGTEAFF. The variable domain in full, completed from reference TRBV5-1 and TRBJ1-1, reads KAGVTQTPRYLIKTRGQQVTLSCSPISGHRSVSWYQQTPGQGLQFLFEYFSETQRNKGNFPGRFSGRQFSNSRSEMNVSTLELGDSALYLCASSKDRQGGTEAFFGQGTRLTVV.

The J gene is TRBJ2-7, the V gene TRBV24-1, with 9 bases that match TRBD1. This CDR3 contains 16 residues. Germline V gives CDR1 KGHDR, CDR2 SFDVKD. The V gene end was trimmed by 3 bases and the J gene end by 3 bases; junction bases not matched to a gene: 8. The CDR3 DNA reads TGTGCCACCAGTGATCGGGACAGGGACGGCTTCTACGAGCAGTACTTC. The encoded protein is CATSDRDRDGFYEQYF.

This chain uses TRBV1 with TRBJ2-3; the table names TRBD2, a call not compared with the DNA. TRBV1 is a documented pseudogene. The CDR3 covers 21 residues. CDR3 sequence: CTSSQDTERGREGLGTDTQYF. CDR3 bases: TGCACCAGCAGCCAAGATACGGAGAGGGGACGGGAGGGACTTGGCACAGATACGCAGTATTTT.

The chain employs TRBV7-2 and TRBJ1-1; weak D call: TRBD1 (6 bases). CDR3 size: 15 residues. The germline V gene has CDR1 SGHTA and CDR2 FQGNSA. Trimming cost V 0 bases and J 0 bases, with 8 bases left between them. Here the CDR3 reads CASSLAGQLNTEAFF. For the CDR3, the DNA is TGTGCCAGCAGCTTAGCCGGACAGTTGAACACTGAAGCTTTCTTT.

The gene calls are TRBV9 and TRBJ2-1, with 11 bases lining up with TRBD2. V was clipped by 0 bases and J by 4 bases; unmatched bases: 6. CDR3 length: 17 residues. Germline-derived CDR1 and CDR2 are SGDLS and YYNGEE. The CDR3 DNA is TGTGCCAGCAGCGTAGTGGGACTAGCGGCGAGTTACAATGAGCAGTTCTTC. Protein sequence: CASSVVGLAASYNEQFF. Based on the CDR3 plus reference TRBV9 and TRBJ2-1, the full variable domain is DSGVTQTPKHLITATGQRVTLRCSPRSGDLSVYWYQQSLDQGLQFLIQYYNGEERAKGNILERFSAQQFPDLHSELNLSSLELGDSALYFCASSVVGLAASYNEQFFGPGTRLTVL.

The chain links TRBV18 to TRBJ2-2; 8 bases align to TRBD1. CDR1 and CDR2 from the germline V gene are KGHSH and LQKENI. The J segment lost 4 bases and the V segment lost 3 bases, leaving 7 bases of the junction unmatched. The CDR3 has 16 residues. The CDR3 DNA reads TGTGCCAGCTCACCGAGGACAGGGTTGGGCACCGGGGAGCTGTTTTTT. This sequence encodes CASSPRTGLGTGELFF.

V and J are TRBV5-4 and TRBJ1-4, with TRBD1 as a possible D gene (5 bases). CDR1 is SGHNT, CDR2 YYREEE, per germline (reference sequence). The V and J ends lost 0 bases and 7 bases respectively, with 19 bases between them. The CDR3 is 17 amino acids. For the CDR3, the DNA is TGTGCCAGCAGCTTGGCCCCCCGGCAAGGGGCTAGTGAAAAACTGTTTTTT. Translating it yields CASSLAPRQGASEKLFF.

The chain has TRBV11-3 and TRBJ2-5; D is perhaps TRBD2 (6 bases). The germline V and J ends were trimmed by 1 base and 4 bases, with 13 bases remaining between them. CDR1 and CDR2 (germline): SGHNT, YENEEA. The CDR3 has 15 residues. For the CDR3, the DNA is TGTGCCAGCAGCTTAGGCGGGGTTCCGGCAGAGACCCAGTACTTC. Residues: CASSLGGVPAETQYF. Full variable domain (outside the CDR3, taken from reference TRBV11-3 and TRBJ2-5): EAGVVQSPRYKIIEKKQPVAFWCNPISGHNTLYWYLQNLGQGPELLIRYENEEAVDDSQLPKDRFSAERLKGVDSTLKIQPAELGDSAVYLCASSLGGVPAETQYFGPGTRLLVL.

The chain is built from TRBV29-1 and TRBJ1-2; D gene ambiguous. Per germline, CDR1 SQVTM and CDR2 ANQGSEA. The length of the CDR3 is 14 residues. With 0 bases removed from V and 4 bases from J, the gap between germline ends came to 12 bases. CDR3 region: CSVEDERYRYGYTF. DNA of the CDR3: TGCAGCGTTGAAGATGAGCGCTATCGCTATGGCTACACCTTC. The full variable domain, in which reference TRBV29-1 and TRBJ1-2 provide the parts outside the CDR3, is SAVISQKPSRDICQRGTSLTIQCQVDSQVTMMFWYRQQPGQSLTLIATANQGSEATYESGFVIDKFPISRPNLTFSTLTVSNMSPEDSSIYLCSVEDERYRYGYTFGSGTRLTVV.

The chain couples TRBV30 to TRBJ1-6; possibly TRBD1 for D (5 bases). Trimming stripped 0 bases from V and 6 bases from J, with 9 bases between. The CDR3 has 14 residues. Germline CDR1 and CDR2: GTSNPN and SVGIG (reference sequence). The CDR3 coding sequence is TGTGCCTGGAGTGTAGCGGGGCCTAATTCACCCCTCCACTTT. This sequence encodes CAWSVAGPNSPLHF.

This rearrangement joins TRBV18 to TRBJ1-2; D gene unclear. V was shortened by 4 bases and J by 1 base, with 7 bases between the two germline ends. There are 13 residues in the CDR3. Germline-derived CDR1 and CDR2 are KGHSH and LQKENI. CDR3 DNA sequence: TGTGCCAGCTCACAAGACAATAACTATGGCTACACCTTC. Residues: CASSQDNNYGYTF.

CDR3 DNA sequence: TGCGCCAGCAGCTTTCAGGGGTCAAACACTGAAGCTTTCTTT. Protein sequence: CASSFQGSNTEAFF. This chain connects TRBV5-1 to TRBJ1-1, with D possibly being TRBD1 (6 bases). The CDR3 totals 14 residues. CDR1 is SGHRS, CDR2 YFSETQ, per germline. V was pared by 2 bases and J by 2 bases, with 10 bases between.

V and J are TRBV6-5 and TRBJ2-3; the match to TRBD2 covers 8 bases. Trimming took 8 bases from V and 3 from J; bases not matched to a gene: 7. Germline CDR1 reads MNHEY; CDR2 reads SVGAGI. The CDR3 runs 14 residues. For the CDR3, the DNA is TGTGCCAGCGTTTTCGGGAGGGATACAGATACGCAGTATTTT. Encoded protein: CASVFGRDTDTQYF.